This entry is about one TCR beta chain. The trim removed 2 bases at V and 3 bases at J, leaving 7 bases unmatched. The CDR3 covers 16 residues. From germline, CDR1 is SEHNR and CDR2 FQNEAQ (reference sequence). TCRdb ran MiXCR on the 5' RACE reads and lists one entry per CDR3 protein. The sample shows some 11,000 distinct CDR3 sequences, around 28% of them seen only once. Tregs were sorted as CD4+CD25+CD127-/low cells. The receptor was isolated from a female donor with breast cancer. The chain recombines TRBV7-9 with TRBJ1-1; 9 bases map to TRBD1. Material: Tregs sorted from a lymph node. Here the CDR3 DNA reads TGTGCCAGCAGCTTATTGACAGGGGGTTCTGACACTGAAGCTTTCTTT. Translating gives CASSLLTGGSDTEAFF.